A single TCR beta chain is shown here with its context. What it recognizes is unknown. Extracted from the samples, RNA was reverse transcribed into cDNA to serve as the sequencing template. Produced via immunoSEQ multiplex PCR; TCRdb's table is partial and in-frame only. The sample holds 150,000 to 200,000 clones, around 60% seen once. This entry belongs to a study of CD8+ T cells in alopecia areata. Study at large: Tofacitinib was taken orally by treated patients, and the dose was 5 to 10 mg twice daily. Dosing spanned 6 to 18 months on tofacitinib, then 6 months off drug. Study conclusions and caveats: Lesional scalp, notably in alopecia totalis/universalis, had clonality above that of normal scalp.

The investigators collected lesional scalp punch biopsies and peripheral blood from alopecia areata patients. The origin of this receptor is a human donor with alopecia areata. The sample consisted of CD4+ T cells sorted from blood, taken at week 0.

For the CDR3, the DNA is TGTGCCAGCAGAACTAACCAAGAGACCCAGTACTTC. It encodes CASRTNQETQYF. The chain recombines TRBV2 with TRBJ2-5, with D uncertain. The V and J ends lost 6 bases and 0 bases respectively, with 5 bases between them. This CDR3 comprises 12 residues. Germline CDR1 SNHLY, CDR2 FYNNEI.